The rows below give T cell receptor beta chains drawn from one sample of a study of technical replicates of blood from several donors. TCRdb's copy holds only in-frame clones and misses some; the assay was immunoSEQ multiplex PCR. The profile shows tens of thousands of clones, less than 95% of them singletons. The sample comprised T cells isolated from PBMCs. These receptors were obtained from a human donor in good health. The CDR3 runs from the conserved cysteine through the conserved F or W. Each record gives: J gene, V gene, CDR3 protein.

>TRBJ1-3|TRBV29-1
CSVSGLGSGNTIYF
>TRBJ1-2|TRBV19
CASSTGTGRGFYGYTF
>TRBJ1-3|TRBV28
CASSLTGLSGNTIYF
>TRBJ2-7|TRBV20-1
CSASNGNEQYF
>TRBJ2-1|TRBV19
CATGTGIPEQFF
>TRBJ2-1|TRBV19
CAVAVVAGGNEQFF
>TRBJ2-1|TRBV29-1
CSVGIPVSYNEQFF
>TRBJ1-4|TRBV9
CASSEDRSNEKLFF
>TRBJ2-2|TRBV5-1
CASARGNGELFF
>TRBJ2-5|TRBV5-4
CASSLPVSETQYF
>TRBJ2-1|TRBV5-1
CASSVTSAYNEQFF
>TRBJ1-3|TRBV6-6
CASSYLQGSGGNTIYF
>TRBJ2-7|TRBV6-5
CASSYRQGVSSYEQYF
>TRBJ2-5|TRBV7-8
CASSPNQALAGETQYF
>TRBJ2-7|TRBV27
CASSEGSYEQYF
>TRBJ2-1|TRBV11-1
CASSLGSGDNEQFF
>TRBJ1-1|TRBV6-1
CASQGWGANTEAFF
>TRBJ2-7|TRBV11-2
CASSLYAAASGFPYEQYF
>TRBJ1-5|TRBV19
CASSLDRGQPQHF
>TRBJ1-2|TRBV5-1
CASSKTGGDGYTF
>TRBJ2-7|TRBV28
CASSFDRNYEQYF
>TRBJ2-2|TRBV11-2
CASSFSGEVGELFF
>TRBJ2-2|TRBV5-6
CASSPIRGRRTGELFF
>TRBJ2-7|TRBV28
CASSLQYGGDSYEQYF
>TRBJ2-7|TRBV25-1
CASSLRTDPYEQYF
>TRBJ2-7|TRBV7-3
CASSSVGDTYEQYF
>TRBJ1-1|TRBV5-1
CASSPRLGTEAFF
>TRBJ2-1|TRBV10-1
CASSYEKDRGLGEQFF
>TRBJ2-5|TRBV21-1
CASTKVGEQGRRQETQYF
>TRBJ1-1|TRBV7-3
CASSLIGDSDEAFF
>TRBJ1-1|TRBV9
CASSVARDYATEAFF
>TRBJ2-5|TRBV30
CAWSGTAGETQYF
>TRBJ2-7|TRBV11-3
CASSLSRPWTGDEQYF
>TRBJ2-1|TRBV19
CASSIPREGTHEQFF
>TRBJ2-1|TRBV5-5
CASSPGLAENEQFF
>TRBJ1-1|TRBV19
CASKASPARRVSEAFF
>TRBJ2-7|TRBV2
CASSKEGGSYEQYF
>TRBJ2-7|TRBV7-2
CASSLLGTSGSYEQYF
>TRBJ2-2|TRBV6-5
CASSYSIVGELFF
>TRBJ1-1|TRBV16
CASSPRQVNTEAFF
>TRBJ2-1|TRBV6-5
CASSSRLEQFF
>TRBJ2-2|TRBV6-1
CASKEDRGRTGELFF
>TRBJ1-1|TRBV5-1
CASSFVQGEAFF
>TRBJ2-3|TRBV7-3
CASSSDRYTSTDTQYF
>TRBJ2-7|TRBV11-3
CASSLAGATYEQYF